This record covers a single TCR beta chain. Its antigen is not known. This specimen comes from a study of T cells after yellow fever vaccination. The study's findings and limits: At around 96% for CD4 and approximately 88% for CD8, most primary-vaccination clones showed up again after the booster. Researchers noted that a small share of clonotypes showed up in both CD4 and CD8 compartments.

Each CDR3 protein gets one entry after TCRdb re-called the 5' RACE reads with MiXCR. The sample includes some 600,000 distinct CDR3 sequences, around a sixth seen only once; the top ten take approximately 15%. Trimming removed 7 bases from V and 5 bases from J, with 25 bases in between. The CDR3 consists of 17 residues. Germline CDR1 is MNHEY and CDR2 is SVGEGT. The chain couples TRBV6-2 or TRBV6-3 to TRBJ2-3; D perhaps matches TRBD2 (5 bases). The receptor was isolated from a young man who received the YFV17D yellow fever vaccine. The starting material was PBMCs, obtained 5 days after the first yellow fever vaccination. The CDR3 bases are TGTGCCAGCAACCCATTGTGGAGGACCTTGAAGCAAGATACGCAGTATTTT. Translated, it gives CASNPLWRTLKQDTQYF.